This TCR beta chain came from a study of shared clonotypes between healthy human individuals. On the study more broadly: The study enrolled a couple of women and three men aged 18 to 49. Per-donor plates numbered three CD4 naive, three CD4 memory, two CD8 naive and one CD8 memory. The study's findings and limits: The study found about 5% of naive CD4 clonotypes shared across a handful of donors.

Replicate PCRs run on sorted subsets employed 200 ng DNA, 30,000 to 35,000 T cell genomes. Assay: immunoSEQ multiplex PCR; the TCRdb copy retains only in-frame clones and omits some. The table shows roughly 720,000 clones, with 90% occurring only once. Germline loops: CDR1 MGHRA, CDR2 YSYEKL. This CDR3 contains 15 residues. V was shortened by 0 bases and J by 1 base, with 9 bases between the two germline ends. On this clone: The antigen remains undetermined.

The sequenced sample was memory CD8+ T cells from PBMCs. Subset noted: CD45RO+ cells pooled with CCR7-negative TemRA cells. This clonotype originated in a man in his late teens or twenties in good health. Some clones in this sample may be carry-over from other donors' samples. The rearrangement joins TRBV4-1 to TRBJ1-1; D remains ambiguous. Here the CDR3 reads CASSQDPTANTEAFF. The CDR3 DNA sequence: TGCGCCAGCAGCCAAGATCCGACGGCGAACACTGAAGCTTTCTTT.